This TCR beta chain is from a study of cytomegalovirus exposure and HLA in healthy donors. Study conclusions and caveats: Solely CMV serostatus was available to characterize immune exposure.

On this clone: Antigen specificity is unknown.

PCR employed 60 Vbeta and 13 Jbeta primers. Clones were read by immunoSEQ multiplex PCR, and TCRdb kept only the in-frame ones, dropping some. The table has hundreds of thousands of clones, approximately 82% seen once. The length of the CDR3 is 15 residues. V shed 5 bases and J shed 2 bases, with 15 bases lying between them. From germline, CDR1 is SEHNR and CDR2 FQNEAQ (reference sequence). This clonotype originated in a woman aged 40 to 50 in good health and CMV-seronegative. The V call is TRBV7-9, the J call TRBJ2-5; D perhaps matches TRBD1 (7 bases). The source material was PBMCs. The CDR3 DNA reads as TGTGCCAGCAGCCCCTGGTCAGGGGGGCAAGAGACCCAGTACTTC. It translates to CASSPWSGGQETQYF.